This T cell receptor (beta chain) came from a study of human T cells and chemical hapten exposure. Overall study results and limits: No alteration of TCRs above 1 in 1000 frequency was seen with DPC sensitization.

Attachment of unique molecular identifiers to individual cDNA molecules was performed in the library. In the original workflow: There were a median of roughly 100,000 TCRs per sample, with a range from roughly 20,000 to 700,000. Each CDR3 protein is one row after TCRdb ran MiXCR on the RACE reads. In this record, the V and J calls reflect TCRdb's handling and not the investigators' own analysis. The sample yields more than 300,000 distinct CDR3 sequences, over 5% seen once. Time point here: pre-sensitization, week 0. Treatment here: therapeutic diphenylcyclopropenone sensitization with weekly scalp DPC. Total RNA was isolated from unfractionated whole blood. This clonotype was observed many times. Its specificity is unknown. Per germline, CDR1 MNHEY and CDR2 SMNVEV (reference sequence). The CDR3 runs 14 residues. V shed 1 base, J shed 2 bases, and the junction held 2 bases outside the gene matches.

The chain combines TRBV27 with TRBJ2-7; 7 bases align to TRBD1. The TCR was taken from a woman aged 18-29 years with alopecia areata. Some clones in this sample may be carry-over from other donors' samples. The material was whole blood, obtained in connection with sensitization to the hapten diphenylcyclopropenone (DPC). As DNA, the CDR3 is TGTGCCAGCAGTTTATTTGGGACAGCCTACGAGCAGTACTTC. It specifies CASSLFGTAYEQYF.